Listed here are 23 T cell receptor beta chains from one sample, sequenced in a study of blood T cell repertoires in COVID-19. TCRdb's copy holds only in-frame clones and misses some; the assay was immunoSEQ multiplex PCR. The sample shows 150,000 or so clones, approximately 84% of them seen only once. Material: PBMCs or T cells enriched from blood (not recorded which). These receptors were collected from a woman aged 50 to 60 who had recovered from COVID-19.

V and J are TRBV10-1 and TRBJ2-2; 12 nucleotides align to TRBD2. The CDR3 covers 16 residues. V lost 2 bases, J lost 4 bases, and 2 bases stayed unmatched. Per germline, CDR1 WNHNN and CDR2 SYGVQD (reference sequence). The CDR3 is CASSEGLAGTTGELFF. For the CDR3, the DNA is TGCGCCAGCAGTGAGGGACTAGCGGGGACCACCGGGGAGCTGTTTTTT.

Only one count was recorded for this clone. The CDR3 bases are TGTGCCAGCAGGCCGGGATCTGGGGCCAACGTCCTGACTTTC. Protein product: CASRPGSGANVLTF. The gene calls are TRBV5-4 and TRBJ2-6, with D possibly being TRBD2 (5 bases). The germline gives CDR1 SGHNT, CDR2 YYREEE (reference sequence). V was shortened by 5 bases and J by 1 base, with 7 bases between the two germline ends. The CDR3 covers 14 residues.

In this sample, this clone turned up a few times. The V and J genes are TRBV18 and TRBJ2-7; 13 bases align to TRBD2. Germline CDR1 is KGHSH and CDR2 is LQKENI. V dropped 4 bases and J dropped 3; count of bases not matched to a gene: 12. The CDR3 spans 18 residues. This CDR3 reads CASSLLAGGSKSGYEQYF. The CDR3, as DNA: TGTGCCAGCTCACTACTAGCGGGAGGGTCGAAATCCGGCTACGAGCAGTACTTC.

The chain employs TRBV7-9 and TRBJ2-5; 11 bases match TRBD2. Germline CDR1 reads SEHNR; CDR2 reads FQNEAQ (reference sequence). The CDR3 length is 16 residues. V lost 5 bases, J lost 1 base, and 6 bases stayed unmatched. The CDR3 region is CASSRVTSGSQETQYF. The DNA of the CDR3 is TGTGCCAGCAGCCGAGTTACTAGCGGGAGCCAAGAGACCCAGTACTTC. Drawing the rest from reference TRBV7-9 and TRBJ2-5, the complete variable domain is DTGVSQNPRHKITKRGQNVTFRCDPISEHNRLYWYRQTLGQGPEFLTYFQNEAQLEKSRLLSDRFSAERPKGSFSTLEIQRTEQGDSAMYLCASSRVTSGSQETQYFGPGTRLLVL.

J is TRBJ1-6 and V is TRBV25-1; TRBD1 aligns across 12 bases. V lost 3 bases to trimming and J lost 5 bases; unmatched junction nucleotides: 5. The CDR3 has 17 amino acids. Germline V gene sequence: CDR1 MGHDK, CDR2 SYGVNS. Here the CDR3 DNA reads TGTGCCAGCAGTGATCTCCGGGACAGGGGGCATAATTCACCCCTCCACTTT. Its protein is CASSDLRDRGHNSPLHF. Using reference TRBV25-1 and TRBJ1-6 for the parts outside the CDR3, the full variable domain is EADIYQTPRYLVIGTGKKITLECSQTMGHDKMYWYQQDPGMELHLIHYSYGVNSTEKGDLSSESTVSRIRTEHFPLTLESARPSHTSQYLCASSDLRDRGHNSPLHFGNGTRLTVT.

This clone occurred once. This chain uses TRBV4-3 with TRBJ1-1; 9 nucleotides match TRBD1. The trim removed 0 bases at V and 8 bases at J, leaving 7 bases unmatched. The CDR3 loop spans 15 amino acids. The germline V gene encodes CDR1 LGHNA and CDR2 YSLEER. The CDR3 DNA reads TGCGCCAGCAGCCAAGAGCCAACAGGGGGCGTCGAAGCTTTCTTT. It translates to CASSQEPTGGVEAFF.

The chain is built from TRBV7-2 and TRBJ2-7; no definite D call. The germline gives CDR1 SGHTA, CDR2 FQGNSA. The CDR3 consists of 12 residues. V dropped 4 bases and J dropped 3 bases, with 7 bases sitting between them. Here the CDR3 reads CASSSSVYEQYF. The CDR3 DNA is TGTGCCAGCAGCTCCTCGGTCTACGAGCAGTACTTC.

The V and J genes are TRBV7-6 and TRBJ2-7; 13 bases are a match to TRBD2. J gave up 1 base and V 5 bases, and 5 bases lay outside the gene matches. The CDR3 consists of 16 residues. Germline V CDR1 and CDR2: SGHVS, FNYEAQ. The CDR3 loop is CASSPELAGGSYEQYF. CDR3 sequence (DNA): TGTGCCAGCAGCCCAGAACTAGCGGGAGGGTCCTACGAGCAGTACTTC.

This chain links TRBV28 with TRBJ2-3; D is unresolved. Deletions cut 7 bases from V and 5 bases from J, with 10 bases between. This CDR3 is built from 12 residues. The germline gives CDR1 MDHEN, CDR2 SYDVKM. CDR3 region: CASTRPRDTQYF. The CDR3, as DNA: TGTGCCAGCACCCGTCCGAGAGATACGCAGTATTTT. The full variable domain, rest sourced from reference TRBV28 and TRBJ2-3, is DVKVTQSSRYLVKRTGEKVFLECVQDMDHENMFWYRQDPGLGLRLIYFSYDVKMKEKGDIPEGYSVSREKKERFSLILESASTNQTSMYLCASTRPRDTQYFGPGTRLTVL.

This CDR3 reads CASSPLEGAKSGELFF. The CDR3 region has the DNA TGTGCCAGCTCACCACTGGAGGGGGCTAAATCCGGGGAGCTGTTTTTT. The chain combines TRBV18 with TRBJ2-2, with TRBD1 as a possible D gene (7 bases). The CDR3 runs 16 residues. Trimming shortened V by 1 base and J by 6 bases, and 15 bases separated the two germline ends. CDR1 KGHSH and CDR2 LQKENI come from the germline V gene.

Only a few counts were recorded for this clone. The chain employs TRBV2 and TRBJ1-6, with TRBD1 matching over 10 bases. This CDR3 has 14 amino acids. Germline-derived CDR1 and CDR2 are SNHLY and FYNNEI. The V gene end was trimmed by 6 bases and the J gene end by 9 bases; junction bases not matched to a gene: 5. DNA for the CDR3: TGTGCCAGCAGAGCCGGGACAGGGGTTTCACCCCTCCACTTT. Its protein is CASRAGTGVSPLHF.

The genes are TRBV10-2 and TRBJ2-1; the match to TRBD2 covers 7 bases. V lost 6 bases and J lost 10; bases outside the gene matches: 12. This CDR3 is built from 14 residues. Germline lookup yields CDR1 WSHSY and CDR2 SAAADI. The CDR3 is CASRALADAREQFF. The CDR3 DNA sequence: TGCGCCAGCAGAGCGCTAGCGGACGCGAGGGAGCAGTTCTTC.

The CDR3, as DNA: TGCGCCAGCAGTGAGGGCCAGGGGAAACAGTTCTTC. Residues: CASSEGQGKQFF. The J gene is TRBJ2-1, the V gene TRBV10-2; TRBD1 is a possible D gene (6 bases). Trimming pared 2 bases from V and 13 bases from J, leaving 12 bases between. Germline CDR1 WSHSY, CDR2 SAAADI. The CDR3 extends over 12 amino acids.

The V call is TRBV3-1 (or the pseudogene TRBV3-2), the J call TRBJ1-3; 9 bases are a match to TRBD1. The CDR3 runs 16 residues. The V gene's germline CDR1 is LGHDT and CDR2 YNNKEL (reference sequence). The junction had 5 bases not matched to a gene; V was cut back by 5 bases and J by 0 bases. In DNA form, the CDR3 reads TGTGCCAGCAGCGAGGACAGGGGACGCTCTGGAAACACCATATATTTT. Encoded protein: CASSEDRGRSGNTIYF.

The chain joins TRBV9 to TRBJ1-1; D may be TRBD1 (6 bases). The CDR3 loop spans 14 amino acids. Germline lookup yields CDR1 SGDLS and CDR2 YYNGEE. V was clipped by 4 bases and J by 3 bases, with 13 bases between them. This chain's CDR3 is CASSSGTSHTEAFF. The CDR3 DNA follows: TGTGCCAGCAGCTCCGGGACAAGCCACACTGAAGCTTTCTTT.

This clone appeared a single time. This chain connects TRBV5-1 to TRBJ2-7; TRBD1 agrees at 7 bases. V lost 7 bases and J lost 0; bases outside the gene matches: 7. The CDR3 sequence is 14 residues long. The germline CDR1 and CDR2 sequences are SGHRS and YFSETQ. The DNA for the CDR3 is TGCGCCAGCCGAGGGACAGTGAGCTCCTACGAGCAGTACTTC. Residues: CASRGTVSSYEQYF.

The V call is TRBV12-1, the J call TRBJ2-1; TRBD1, the table's D call, lacks a check against the DNA. TRBV12-1 is recorded as a pseudogene. The length of the CDR3 is 14 residues. This CDR3 is CASSFEGYYNEQFF. The CDR3 DNA follows: TGTGCCAGCAGCTTTGAGGGGTACTACAATGAGCAGTTCTTC.

The J gene is TRBJ2-7, the V gene TRBV6-5; 11 bases fit TRBD2. V gave up 2 bases and J gave up 6 bases; unmatched junction bases: 3. Germline loops: CDR1 MNHEY, CDR2 SVGAGI. The CDR3 runs to 14 residues. CDR3 sequence reads: CASSYTSGSPEQYF. DNA of the CDR3: TGTGCCAGCAGTTACACTAGCGGGAGCCCCGAGCAGTACTTC.

The sample holds a few counts of this clone. This rearrangement joins TRBV6-2 or TRBV6-3 to TRBJ2-7; 11 positions match TRBD2. The J segment lost 6 bases and the V segment lost 5 bases, leaving 9 bases of the junction unmatched. CDR3 length: 15 amino acids. Germline V gene sequence: CDR1 MNHEY, CDR2 SVGEGT. The CDR3 is CASSVSLAGVREQYF. The DNA for the CDR3 is TGTGCCAGCAGTGTGTCACTAGCGGGAGTCCGCGAGCAGTACTTC.

The chain employs TRBV15 and TRBJ2-1, with D maybe TRBD2 (6 bases). Germline CDR1 and CDR2: LNHNV and YYDKDF (reference sequence). There are 14 residues in the CDR3. Trimming pared 8 bases from V and 7 bases from J, leaving 18 bases between. The CDR3 DNA sequence: TGTGCCACCGGGCACGGAGGGAGCGGGAATGAGCAGTTCTTC. Translating gives CATGHGGSGNEQFF.

This rearrangement joins TRBV6-2 or TRBV6-3 to TRBJ2-1, with 12 bases fitting TRBD2. The length of the CDR3 is 15 residues. The germline gives CDR1 MNHEY, CDR2 SVGEGT. Unmatched junction bases numbered 7, after V lost 4 bases and J lost 9 bases. Here the CDR3 reads CASSLGLAGIFEQFF. The CDR3 DNA is TGTGCCAGCAGTTTAGGACTAGCGGGAATTTTTGAGCAGTTCTTC.

The chain combines TRBV11-2 with TRBJ2-1, with TRBD2 identical over 9 bases. CDR3 size: 18 residues. Per the germline V gene, CDR1 is SGHAT and CDR2 is FQNNGV. V dropped 6 bases and J dropped 2; count of bases not matched to a gene: 14. CDR3 coding DNA: TGTGCCAGCAGTAGGGCAGCGGGAGGAACGGGTCCCTACAATGAGCAGTTCTTC. Residues: CASSRAAGGTGPYNEQFF.

Turning to this clone: The CDR3 carries no conserved terminal phenylalanine or tryptophan, so it likely arises from a read error. Because the CDR3's place on the DNA is in doubt, the DNA is left out and the CDR3 is given as listed by TCRdb. V usage is TRBV25-1 and J usage is TRBJ2-3; the table assigns TRBD1, which was not confirmed against the DNA. In germline, CDR1 is MGHDK, CDR2 SYGVNS. The CDR3 comprises 8 residues, both ends counted. The CDR3 here is CASSVFRG.